Following are 7 T cell receptor beta chains from one sample sequenced in a study of breast tumors, draining lymph nodes, adjacent tissues. One entry per CDR3 protein, called by TCRdb with MiXCR from the multiplex PCR reads. The table includes about 230,000 distinct CDR3 sequences, about 32% detected once. The lymph nodes were axillary draining lymph nodes from breast cancer patients. Sequenced material: axillary lymph node tissue. The receptors derive from a female donor with breast cancer. Some clones in this sample may be carry-over from other donors' samples.

Only a few counts were recorded for this clonotype. Because the CDR3 is missing its conserved closing phenylalanine or tryptophan, this is likely a read error. This chain uses TRBV19 with TRBJ2-4, with no clear D. Trimming left V 5 bases short and J 0 bases short, with 14 bases between. Germline values: CDR1 LNHDA, CDR2 SQIVND (reference sequence). This CDR3 comprises 16 residues. The CDR3 spells CASSAELNVAKNIQYS. The CDR3 DNA sequence: TGTGCCAGTAGTGCGGAACTTAACGTAGCCAAAAACATTCAGTACTCC.

This clonotype was observed many times. The V call is TRBV20-1, the J call TRBJ1-6, with D possibly being TRBD1 (6 bases). Germline loops: CDR1 DFQATT, CDR2 SNEGSKA (reference sequence). Deletions cut 5 bases from V and 9 bases from J, with 17 bases between. There are 14 residues in the CDR3. CDR3 sequence: CSAQRTGQSSPLHF. In DNA, the CDR3 is TGCAGTGCTCAGAGGACGGGACAAAGTTCACCCCTCCACTTT.

The rearrangement joins TRBV5-4 to TRBJ2-2; no definite D call. The length of the CDR3 is 13 residues. Germline CDR1 reads SGHNT; CDR2 reads YYREEE (reference sequence). Trimming cost V 4 bases and J 6 bases, with 10 bases left between them. CDR3 sequence (DNA): TGTGCCAGCAGCATGTTAGTATCCGGGGAGCTGTTTTTT. Protein sequence: CASSMLVSGELFF.

Ten or more counts support this clonotype. V usage is TRBV5-1 and J usage is TRBJ2-2, with D possibly TRBD1 on 6 matching bases. Per the germline V gene, CDR1 is SGHRS and CDR2 is YFSETQ. V was trimmed by 2 bases and J by 2 bases, leaving 16 bases between them. This CDR3 spans 17 amino acids. The CDR3 sequence: CASSFLSKGGNTGELFF. The CDR3 bases are TGCGCCAGCAGCTTTCTTTCGAAAGGGGGAAACACCGGGGAGCTGTTTTTT.

This clonotype occurred many times. This CDR3 reads CASSQTLVTDTQYF. In nucleotides, the CDR3 is TGTGCCAGCAGCCAGACACTAGTAACGGATACGCAGTATTTT. V usage is TRBV4-2 and J usage is TRBJ2-3, with D perhaps TRBD2 (5 bases). The CDR3 spans 14 residues. CDR1 and CDR2 (germline): LGHNA, YNFKEQ. Trimming stripped 3 bases from V and 6 bases from J, with 13 bases between.

This clonotype was detected only a few times. A read error is possible here, since a much larger clone lies one base away. The V and J genes are TRBV19 and TRBJ1-5; TRBD1 matches at 8 bases. Germline V gives CDR1 LNHDA, CDR2 SQIVND (reference sequence). The V gene end was trimmed by 2 bases and the J gene end by 2 bases; junction bases not matched to a gene: 5. CDR3 length: 16 amino acids. Written as DNA, the CDR3 is TGTGCCAGTAGTATACGGGCAGGGGGCGGCAATCAGCCCCAGCATTTT. Its protein is CASSIRAGGGNQPQHF.

On this clonotype: A read error may be the cause here, since a much bigger clone is one base away. CDR3 nucleotide sequence: TGTACCTGGAGTCTTCAGGGTGGGAATGAGCAGTTCTTC. This gives the protein CTWSLQGGNEQFF. This chain connects TRBV30 to TRBJ2-1; a possible D gene is TRBD1 (5 bases). This CDR3 is 13 amino acids long. CDR1 is GTSNPN, CDR2 SVGIG, per germline (reference sequence).